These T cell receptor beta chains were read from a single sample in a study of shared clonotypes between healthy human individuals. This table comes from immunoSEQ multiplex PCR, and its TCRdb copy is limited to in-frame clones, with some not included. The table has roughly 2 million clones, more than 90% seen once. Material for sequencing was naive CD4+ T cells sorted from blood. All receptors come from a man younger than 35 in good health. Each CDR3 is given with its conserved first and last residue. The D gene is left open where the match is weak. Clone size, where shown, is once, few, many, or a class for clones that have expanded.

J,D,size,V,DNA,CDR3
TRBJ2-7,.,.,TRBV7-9,TGTGCCAGCAGCTCCCCTGGAGGGGTCGACGAGCAGTACTTC,CASSSPGGVDEQYF
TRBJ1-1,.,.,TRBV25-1,TGTGCCAGCAGTAAAGACAAGGGGAACACTGAAGCTTTCTTT,CASSKDKGNTEAFF
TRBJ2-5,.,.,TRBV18,TGTGCCAGCTCACCACCAGGGGAGGAGACCCAGTACTTC,CASSPPGEETQYF
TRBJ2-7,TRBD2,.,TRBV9,TGTGCCAGCAGCTCCAGTTGGGGGGGCTACGAGCAGTACTTC,CASSSSWGGYEQYF
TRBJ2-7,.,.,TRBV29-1,TGCAGCGTTGCCCGGGACCTAAACTACGAGCAGTACTTC,CSVARDLNYEQYF
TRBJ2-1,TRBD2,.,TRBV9,TGTGCCAGCAGCGTAGCTACTAGTTGGACTAGCGGTTACAATGAGCAGTTCTTC,CASSVATSWTSGYNEQFF
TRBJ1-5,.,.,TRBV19,TGTGCCAGTAGTTCTCCGCGGACGGGGAGGGTAGAAGGCAATCAGCCCCAGCATTTT,CASSSPRTGRVEGNQPQHF
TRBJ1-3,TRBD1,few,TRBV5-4,TGTGCCAGCAGCCATAGACAGGGATCAGGAAACACCATATATTTT,CASSHRQGSGNTIYF
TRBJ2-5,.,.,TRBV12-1,TGTGCCAGCAGCTTTGGCCTAGCGGGAGCCACTTACGAGACCCAGTACTTC,CASSFGLAGATYETQYF
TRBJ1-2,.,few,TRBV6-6,TGTGCCAGCGGTAGGGGAAACGGCTACACCTTC,CASGRGNGYTF
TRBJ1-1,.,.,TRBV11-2,TGTGCCAGCAGCTCCGGACAGACTTCAAGTGAAGCTTTCTTT,CASSSGQTSSEAFF
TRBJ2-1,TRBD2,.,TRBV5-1,TGCGCCAGCAGCTTGGGGAGCGGGACGCCCCATGAGCAGTTCTTC,CASSLGSGTPHEQFF
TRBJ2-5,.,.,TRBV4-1,TGCGCCAGCAGCCAAGATTCAGGAGGGTACCAAGAGACCCAGTACTTC,CASSQDSGGYQETQYF
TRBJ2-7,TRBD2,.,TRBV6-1,TGTGCCAGCAGTGAAGAGATTAAGCGGGGGGGCCGCTACGAGCAGTACTTC,CASSEEIKRGGRYEQYF
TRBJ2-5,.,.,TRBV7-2,TGTGCCAGCAGCTTAGAGGGCATAGAGACCCAGTACTTC,CASSLEGIETQYF
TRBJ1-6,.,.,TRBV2,TGTGCCAGCAGTGCTTCAGGGGAATCGGGATCACCCCTCCACTTT,CASSASGESGSPLHF
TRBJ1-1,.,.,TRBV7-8,TGTGCCAGCAGCCCCTCCCTTAGCACTGAAGCTTTCTTT,CASSPSLSTEAFF
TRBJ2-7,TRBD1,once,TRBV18,TGTGCCAGCTCACCAGGGACAGGGGGCCTCGGAGAGCAGTACTTC,CASSPGTGGLGEQYF
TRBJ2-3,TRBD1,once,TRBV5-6,TGTGCCAGCAGTGGGGACAGATCACATGATACGCAGTATTTT,CASSGDRSHDTQYF
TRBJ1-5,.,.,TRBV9,TGTGCCAGCAGCGTAGGTCATAATCAGCCCCAGCATTTT,CASSVGHNQPQHF
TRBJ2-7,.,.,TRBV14,TGTGCCAGCAGCCACACGGTCCTCTACGAGCAGTACTTC,CASSHTVLYEQYF
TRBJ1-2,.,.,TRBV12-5,TGTGCTAGTGGTTTGGACCGCGGGACGCAAGATGGCTACACCTTC,CASGLDRGTQDGYTF
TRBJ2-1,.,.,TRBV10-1,TGCGCCAGCAGTGATCTTCGGGCGACGAGCTCCTACAATGAGCAGTTCTTC,CASSDLRATSSYNEQFF
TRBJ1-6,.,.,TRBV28,TGTGCCAGCACCGAACGGGGGGTATCATCCTATAATTCACCCCTCCACTTT,CASTERGVSSYNSPLHF
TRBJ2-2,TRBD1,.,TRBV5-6,TGTGCCAGCAGCTTTGGGACAGGGAACACCGGGGAGCTGTTTTTT,CASSFGTGNTGELFF
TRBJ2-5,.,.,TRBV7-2,TGTGCCAGCAGCCGGCGGAGTTCGGAGACCCAGTACTTC,CASSRRSSETQYF
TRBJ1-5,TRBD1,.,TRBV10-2,TGCGCCAGCAGTGCAAGGACAGGGAATCAGCCCCAGCATTTT,CASSARTGNQPQHF
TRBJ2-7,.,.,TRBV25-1,TGTGCCAGCAGTAACTACGAGCAGTACTTC,CASSNYEQYF
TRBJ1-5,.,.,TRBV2,TGTGCCAGCAGTGAAGCGAGGGGTTACAATCAGCCCCAGCATTTT,CASSEARGYNQPQHF
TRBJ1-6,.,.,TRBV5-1,TGCGCCAGCAGCTTGACAGGGTCAAATTCACCCCTCCACTTT,CASSLTGSNSPLHF
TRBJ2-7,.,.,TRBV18,TGTGCCAGCTCACAAACAGGAAAGTCCTACGAGCAGTACTTC,CASSQTGKSYEQYF
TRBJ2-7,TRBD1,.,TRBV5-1,TGCGCCAGCAGCGGAGGTGGGACAGGCCAATACGAGCAGTACTTC,CASSGGGTGQYEQYF
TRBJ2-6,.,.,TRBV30,TGTGCCTGGAGTGGTTCTGGGGCCAACGTCCTGACTTTC,CAWSGSGANVLTF
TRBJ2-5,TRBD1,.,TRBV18,TGTGCCAGCTCACGCCGGGACAGCCCTCGAGAGACCCAGTACTTC,CASSRRDSPRETQYF
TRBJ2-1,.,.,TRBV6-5,TGTGCCAGCAGCAAGACTGGGGTGGGGTACAATGAGCAGTTCTTC,CASSKTGVGYNEQFF
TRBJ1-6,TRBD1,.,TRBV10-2,TGCGCCAGCAGTGGGGGACAGTATAATTCACCCCTCCACTTT,CASSGGQYNSPLHF